This TCR beta chain was captured by sequencing in a study of OX40 agonist ivuxolimab in advanced cancers. General study results and limits: More expanded clones were found, on average, in CD8+ than in CD4+ T cells. Antigen targets of the expanded peripheral T cells went undetermined.

Produced via immunoSEQ multiplex PCR; TCRdb's table is partial and in-frame only. The sample shows approximately 76,000 clones, around 85% of them seen only once. The junction had 5 bases not matched to a gene; V was cut back by 3 bases and J by 2 bases. This CDR3 is built from 15 residues. From germline, CDR1 is KGHSH and CDR2 LQKENI. Comments on this clone: The antigen remains undetermined.

The genes are TRBV18 and TRBJ2-7, with 9 bases matching TRBD2. This receptor was identified in an adult with an advanced solid tumor such as melanoma, head and neck, liver or kidney cancer. The sequences come from CD4+ or CD8+ T cells sorted from blood, collected in a trial of the OX40 agonist ivuxolimab. The chain's CDR3 is CASSPSSGSPYEQYF. The CDR3 region has the DNA TGTGCCAGCTCACCGAGTAGCGGGAGTCCCTACGAGCAGTACTTC.